This T cell receptor beta chain derives from a study of monozygotic twins with inflammatory bowel disease (dated 2019 in TCRdb). In the study overall: A total of 28 monozygotic twin pairs were included in the full study, comprising nine German pairs (four IBD-concordant, five IBD-discordant) and 19 IBD-discordant Danish pairs. Within discordant pairs, disease-associated traits were sought mainly by comparing IBD patients with their genetically identical healthy co-twins. Each individual had, on average, about 151 000 unique TCRalpha sequences and 181 000 unique TCRbeta sequences available for analysis.

Receptor libraries were prepared by 5' RACE. For each TCR library, approximately 3.5 ug of total RNA was used. cDNA was synthesized with SMARTScribe reverse transcriptase in eight separate reactions per sample. Unique molecular identifiers containing a 6-nucleotide sample barcode were introduced through template switching during cDNA synthesis. Two nested PCRs of approximately 16 and 10 cycles amplified the TCRalpha and TCRbeta cDNA, and bead purification followed each PCR. Before amplification, the cDNA was treated with uracil DNA-glycosylase and purified using the QIAquick PCR purification kit. The second PCR added Illumina TruSeq-compatible adapters along with sample-specific barcodes. Library quality and concentration were checked on TapeStation and Qubit, and libraries were pooled at 4.5 to 5.5 ng each. The pooled libraries were sequenced with 2 x 100 bp reads and custom sequencing primers on an Illumina HiSeq2500 single-index Rapid Run. Under the source paper's analysis protocol: UMI-based consensus assembly with MiGEC version 1.2.6 was used to correct PCR and sequencing errors. MiXCR version 2.1.1 handled V(D)J alignment, clonotype assembly and CDR3 extraction. Normalisation of gene usage, clonotype sharing and MAIT/NKT TCR abundance was achieved by analysing the top 1000, 10 000 and 20 000 clonotypes per sample. Diversity was computed as the inverse Simpson index with the vegan R package after downsampling to 27 000 UMIs. Paired Mann-Whitney U tests were applied to discordant twin pairs, with Benjamini-Hochberg correction for multiple testing. After reprocessing by TCRdb, each CDR3 protein sequence is one entry, and no DNA is given. TCRdb's processing, not the authors', yielded these V and J calls. In this sample's table one finds some 200,000 distinct CDR3 sequences. The ten biggest clones cover roughly 1.5% of the sample.

From each donor, an approximately 2.5 ml peripheral blood sample was drawn into PAXgene tubes and stored at -80 degrees C. Without any T cell sorting, total RNA was extracted from whole blood using the PAXgene blood miRNA kit on an automated QIAcube. Peripheral blood from monozygotic twin pairs concordant or discordant for inflammatory bowel disease was subjected to deep TCRalpha and TCRbeta repertoire profiling with unique molecular barcoding. Smoking habits were recorded for all twin pairs, and each individual was classified as a current, former or never smoker. From cysteine to phenylalanine, the CDR3 is 15 amino acids long. Only the protein is available. Looking up the germline V gene yields CDR1 KGHSH and CDR2 LQKENI. Paper-wide results and their limitations: Fewer clonotypes were shared with other individuals by IBD patients than by healthy twins, most markedly in patients showing signs of disease activity. Because patients were on differing immunosuppressive treatments, the repertoires may have picked up extra background noise and inter-individual variability. The results gave no support for a single strong signal or clonotype linked to IBD. Different T cell subtypes could not be distinguished in the analysis. IBD patients had lower TCRbeta repertoire diversity, measured by the inverse Simpson index, than their healthy co-twins. Repertoire similarity did not differ between concordant and discordant twins, possibly due to limited statistical power.

As regards this clonotype: The antigen it recognizes is unknown.

The specimen was blood. The TCR was taken from a human donor with ulcerative colitis or Crohn's disease, or a healthy co-twin of an affected twin (not recorded which). The V and J segments used are TRBV18 and TRBJ2-7; TCRdb's D gene call, TRBD1, goes unchecked for lack of DNA. Here the CDR3 is given as CASSPGTGGYYEQYF.